These T cell receptor beta chains were read from a single sample in a study of molecular identifiers for immune sequencing clone quantification. MiXCR, run by TCRdb on the PCR reads, gives a single entry per CDR3 protein. The top ten hold about 1.5% of the sample, which has 60,000 to 75,000 distinct CDR3 sequences, around 19% seen once. Material: naive CD8+ T cells from blood, with Jurkat cell RNA spiked in. The receptors were gathered from a human donor in good health. Some libraries in this study had Jurkat cell RNA spiked in. The CDR3 runs from the conserved cysteine through the conserved F or W. D genes are given only for firm matches. Size is omitted from some rows. Given values are once, few, many or a class for expanded clones.

>TRBD2|TRBV20-1|many|TRBJ2-5
TGCAGTGCCGAAAGGGGGACTAGCGGAAGTAGGGAGACCCAGTACTTC
CSAERGTSGSRETQYF
>TRBD2|TRBV4-2|many|TRBJ2-7
TGTGCCAGCAGCCAAGCCCTAGCGGGAGGGTACGAGCAGTACTTC
CASSQALAGGYEQYF
>NA|TRBV7-3|many|TRBJ2-1
TGTGCCAGCAGCTTATTGGAAAGCTCCTACAATGAGCAGTTCTTC
CASSLLESSYNEQFF
>TRBD2|TRBV29-1|many|TRBJ2-5
TGCAGCATGGCGGGGGGCAGGCAAGAGACCCAGTACTTC
CSMAGGRQETQYF
>NA|TRBV6-6|many|TRBJ2-2
TGTGCCAGCGGAAGCGGTCCGAACACCGGGGAGCTGTTTTTT
CASGSGPNTGELFF
>TRBD1|TRBV11-2|NA|TRBJ1-3
TGTGCCAGCAGCTTTACTCAGGGGGTATTTGGAAACACCATATATTTT
CASSFTQGVFGNTIYF
>NA|TRBV4-1|many|TRBJ2-3
TGCGCCAGCAGCCAACTCCTTAGTAGCACAGATACGCAGTATTTT
CASSQLLSSTDTQYF
>NA|TRBV6-5|many|TRBJ2-2
TGTGCCAGCAGTTACGCAGGGGTGAACACCGGGGAGCTGTTTTTT
CASSYAGVNTGELFF
>NA|TRBV19|NA|TRBJ2-3
TGTGCCAGTAGTATAACAGAACGACAGAATACGCAGTATTTT
CASSITERQNTQYF
>NA|TRBV29-1|many|TRBJ1-2
TGCAGCGTTGAAGACTGGCAGGGGCTCTATGGCTACACCTTC
CSVEDWQGLYGYTF
>NA|TRBV14|NA|TRBJ2-5
TGTGCCAGCAGCCCATACGGGGGAGAGACCCAGTACTTC
CASSPYGGETQYF
>NA|TRBV6-5|few|TRBJ2-2
TGTGCCAGCAGTTACGGGACTCTGAACACCGGGGAGCTGTTTTTT
CASSYGTLNTGELFF
>NA|TRBV2|NA|TRBJ2-1
TGTGCCAGCATGAGGAGCTCCTACAATGAGCAGTTCTTC
CASMRSSYNEQFF
>NA|TRBV9|many|TRBJ1-1
TGTGCCAGCAGCGTAGATGGAGGGGTTGGCACTGAAGCTTTCTTT
CASSVDGGVGTEAFF
>TRBD2|TRBV29-1|NA|TRBJ2-1
TGCAGCGTTGCGGGAGGGCCTAATAATGAGCAGTTCTTC
CSVAGGPNNEQFF
>NA|TRBV29-1|many|TRBJ2-1
TGCAGCGTTGAACGCTGGGGAAATGAGCAGTTCTTC
CSVERWGNEQFF
>NA|TRBV7-9|NA|TRBJ1-1
TGTGCCAGCTGCATAGCCATGAACACTGAAGCTTTCTTT
CASCIAMNTEAFF
>NA|TRBV9|NA|TRBJ1-2
TGTGCCAGCAGCGTAGGAAGAATTCCGAGTCTGCGGGACTATGGCTACACCTTC
CASSVGRIPSLRDYGYTF
>NA|TRBV6-6|NA|TRBJ2-7
TGTGCCAGTCTTTTTTATTCTACCTTCGGGCTCGAGCAGTACTTC
CASLFYSTFGLEQYF
>NA|TRBV7-2|few|TRBJ2-1
TGTGCCAGCAGCTACGGAGCACGGGACAATGAGCAGTTCTTC
CASSYGARDNEQFF
>NA|TRBV10-2|NA|TRBJ2-7
TGCGCCAGCAGTGACCTACAGGCGACCTACGAGCAGTACTTC
CASSDLQATYEQYF
>NA|TRBV10-3|NA|TRBJ2-7
TGTGCCATCAGCGACGGAGGGGGACCCACCTACGAGCAGTACTTC
CAISDGGGPTYEQYF
>TRBD1|TRBV7-3|many|TRBJ2-1
TGTGCCAGCAGCATCCAGACAGGGTTGGGTGAGCAGTTCTTC
CASSIQTGLGEQFF